This T cell receptor (beta chain) appears in the sequencing data of a study of pediatric ulcerative colitis. Study-wide results and limits: Clonal expansions reduced rectal repertoire diversity in acute severe colitis. No controls had the two rectal clonotypes shared by ulcerative colitis patients.

The method was immunoSEQ multiplex PCR; TCRdb's version includes in-frame clones alone and lacks a portion of them. In the table there are about 32,000 clones, roughly four fifths of which are singletons. The V end was cut by 2 bases, the J end by 1 base, with 5 bases between. The germline gives CDR1 SEHNR, CDR2 FQNEAQ (reference sequence). This CDR3 is 13 amino acids long. Blood was drawn at the time of colonoscopy. About this clone: Its antigen is as yet unknown.

The sequenced material came from blood. The sequence derives from a boy aged 5-17 years with severe ulcerative colitis. The chain couples TRBV7-9 to TRBJ2-5, with D unclear. The CDR3 reads CASSLYPQETQYF. CDR3 sequence (DNA): TGTGCCAGCAGCTTATACCCCCAAGAGACCCAGTACTTC.